Listed below are T cell receptor beta chains from one sample, sequenced in a study of a mutant IDH1 vaccine in newly diagnosed glioma. TCRdb keeps only in-frame clones here, not all; method: immunoSEQ multiplex PCR. The table includes around 40,000 clones, 78% detected once. These receptors have no known antigen. Specimen: PBMCs, collected from a glioma patient whose treatment included an IDH1 peptide vaccine. Receptors originate from a woman aged 40 to 50 with glioma. Some clones in this sample may be carry-over from other donors' samples. The conserved cysteine and the conserved F or W are not part of the CDR3 here. Fields, in order: J gene, clone size, V gene, CDR3 protein. Size is stated for part of the rows, as once, few or many counts, or as a class when the clone is expanded.

TRBJ1-6 | NA | TRBV2 | ASSRAHGRDSPLH
TRBJ2-1 | NA | TRBV9 | ASSVAGQVSYNEQF
TRBJ2-1 | NA | TRBV27 | ASSYYNEQF
TRBJ2-1 | NA | TRBV9 | ASSGNEQF
TRBJ1-2 | NA | TRBV6-5 | ASSYPGTGGYT
TRBJ1-5 | NA | TRBV7-9 | ASSLGGDYSNQPQH
TRBJ1-1 | few | TRBV4-2 | ASTLTGNTEAF
TRBJ1-4 | NA | TRBV6-5 | ASSYGDMRDEKLF
TRBJ2-1 | once | TRBV6-5 | ASRSTRGEQF
TRBJ1-2 | once | TRBV5-4 | ASSLGPQRGYT
TRBJ1-5 | NA | TRBV4-1 | ASSQVRLTVSNQPQH
TRBJ1-3 | NA | TRBV19 | ASTGSGNTIY
TRBJ1-1 | NA | TRBV7-9 | ASSRFGEDEAF
TRBJ2-7 | once | TRBV5-1 | ASSIGKTYEQY
TRBJ1-4 | NA | TRBV9 | ASSPRGGLGEKLF
TRBJ1-4 | NA | TRBV7-9 | ASSIPGGISEKLF
TRBJ1-4 | NA | TRBV13 | ASSHSGLSTNEKLF
TRBJ1-1 | NA | TRBV7-9 | ASSLPPGQAVTEAF
TRBJ1-5 | NA | TRBV7-2 | ASSLASTGTVYQPQH
TRBJ2-2 | NA | TRBV7-9 | ASSLSAQMNTGELF
TRBJ1-4 | NA | TRBV11-2 | ASSLAWTGVRGDEKLF
TRBJ2-2 | NA | TRBV7-3 | ASSLSRRGRAGELF
TRBJ1-5 | NA | TRBV19 | ASSRLGTAGNQPQH
TRBJ1-4 | NA | TRBV6-5 | ASSLDRDNEKLF
TRBJ2-4 | NA | TRBV5-1 | ASSSDTLAKNIQY
TRBJ2-1 | NA | TRBV11-2 | ASSPLGGGTTGQF
TRBJ1-1 | NA | TRBV21-1 | ASSLQVFMNTEAF
TRBJ2-3 | NA | TRBV6-5 | ASSYGGGLIGDTQY
TRBJ2-1 | NA | TRBV29-1 | SVILAGERYNEQF
TRBJ1-6 | NA | TRBV27 | ASGTGQGQISPLH
TRBJ2-7 | NA | TRBV4-3 | ASSQDLGGLGYEQY
TRBJ2-5 | few | TRBV5-5 | ASSRGLAGKETQY
TRBJ1-6 | few | TRBV2 | ASRPTGDRSPLH
TRBJ1-3 | NA | TRBV5-1 | ASSSTGTTGNTIY
TRBJ1-2 | once | TRBV5-1 | ASRGLSEANYGYT
TRBJ2-1 | NA | TRBV9 | ASSVVGQYNEQF
TRBJ1-5 | NA | TRBV2 | ASRPGFNQPQH
TRBJ1-1 | NA | TRBV27 | ASSFSSNTEAF
TRBJ2-2 | NA | TRBV9 | ASSVGQPGTGELF
TRBJ2-3 | NA | TRBV7-2 | ASSPPGSFTDTQY
TRBJ1-1 | NA | TRBV29-1 | SVRKDRVGAF
TRBJ2-5 | NA | TRBV7-9 | ASSYQTGGLGETQY
TRBJ1-5 | NA | TRBV6-5 | ASRVTGWANQPQH
TRBJ2-7 | NA | TRBV27 | ASSSGLSYEQY
TRBJ1-1 | NA | TRBV7-2 | ASSLGENTEAF
TRBJ1-5 | NA | TRBV20-1 | SAGRNQPQH
TRBJ1-6 | NA | TRBV7-9 | ASNREQYNSPLH
TRBJ1-2 | NA | TRBV28 | ASSFDRVLGYT
TRBJ1-1 | once | TRBV6-1 | ASSEGRGTEAF
TRBJ2-3 | NA | TRBV6-5 | ASSLGITDTQY
TRBJ1-1 | few | TRBV19 | ASSITMNTEAF
TRBJ2-7 | few | TRBV6-6 | ASTSRGGQGAHEQY
TRBJ2-7 | few | TRBV28 | ASSLGAGAGQSYEQY
TRBJ1-5 | once | TRBV18 | ASSPPLGQPQH
TRBJ1-3 | few | TRBV5-5 | ASSLDGDSGNTIY
TRBJ1-2 | NA | TRBV10-3 | AIGSSSGNYGYT
TRBJ2-7 | NA | TRBV15 | ATSSNRRHSYEQY
TRBJ1-2 | few | TRBV4-3 | ASSPTGADGYT
TRBJ2-3 | NA | TRBV2 | ASSEPGEADTQY
TRBJ2-5 | NA | TRBV6-1 | ASGRTPQETQY